A single sample is the source of the 25 T cell receptor beta chains below, sequenced in a study of blood T cell repertoires in COVID-19. Sequencing was performed with immunoSEQ multiplex PCR; in TCRdb, only in-frame clones are kept and a portion is missing. This sample has about 430,000 clones, with 75% to 90% found just once. The sequenced sample consisted of PBMCs or T cells enriched from blood (not recorded which). These receptors were collected from a man aged 30 to 45 who had recovered from COVID-19.

A few counts support this clone. V and J are TRBV19 and TRBJ2-7, with TRBD2 identical over 9 bases. The CDR3 consists of 15 residues. V shed 3 bases, J shed 1 base, and the junction held 4 bases outside the gene matches. CDR1 LNHDA and CDR2 SQIVND come from the germline V gene (reference sequence). This CDR3 reads CASSIRTSESYEQYF. The CDR3 DNA follows: TGTGCCAGTAGTATTCGGACTAGCGAATCCTACGAGCAGTACTTC.

The CDR3 DNA reads as TGTGCCAGCAGCCTAAGGTCGGGCTCAGGGTCGGTCAACGAGCAGTACTTC. This gives the protein CASSLRSGSGSVNEQYF. This rearrangement joins TRBV28 to TRBJ2-7; TRBD1 is a possible D gene (5 bases). V dropped 6 bases and J dropped 5 bases, with 26 bases sitting between them. The CDR3 covers 17 residues. Germline-derived CDR1 and CDR2 are MDHEN and SYDVKM.

The chain recombines TRBV7-3 with TRBJ2-1, with 7 bases aligning to TRBD1. The CDR3 has 15 amino acids. Germline CDR1 reads SGHTA; CDR2 reads FQGTGA. V was clipped by 4 bases and J by 5 bases; unmatched bases: 8. The DNA for the CDR3 is TGTGCCAGCAGCTCAACGGGACAGCATAACAATGAGCAGTTCTTC. Amino acids: CASSSTGQHNNEQFF.

V and J are TRBV18 and TRBJ2-7; D gene ambiguous. Germline CDR1 reads KGHSH; CDR2 reads LQKENI. This CDR3 comprises 15 residues. With 1 base removed from V and 0 bases from J, the gap between germline ends came to 10 bases. The CDR3 sequence is CASSPRLATSYEQYF. CDR3 DNA sequence: TGTGCCAGCTCACCACGTTTGGCAACCTCCTACGAGCAGTACTTC.

The genes are TRBV11-3 and TRBJ1-1; a weak D match, TRBD1 (5 bases). V was trimmed by 0 bases and J by 5 bases, leaving 10 bases between them. The CDR3 contains 14 residues. Germline CDR1 is SGHNT and CDR2 is YENEEA. CDR3 sequence: CASSLDSGVTEAFF. The CDR3 coding sequence is TGTGCCAGCAGCTTAGATTCGGGGGTTACTGAAGCTTTCTTT.

This chain joins TRBV5-1 and TRBJ2-3; D not resolved. Germline values: CDR1 SGHRS, CDR2 YFSETQ. Deletions cut 4 bases from V and 2 bases from J, with 20 bases between. The CDR3 totals 17 residues. The CDR3: CASSPPRSPTSTDTQYF. CDR3 coding DNA: TGCGCCAGCAGCCCCCCGAGGAGCCCGACCTCCACAGATACGCAGTATTTT.

The J gene is TRBJ2-7, the V gene TRBV9, with D maybe TRBD1 (6 bases). From germline, CDR1 is SGDLS and CDR2 YYNGEE. The CDR3 sequence is 15 residues long. Between the trimmed V and J ends, which lost 3 bases and 1 base, there was a span of 14 bases. The CDR3 sequence: CASSDGDTGSYEQYF. CDR3 sequence (DNA): TGTGCCAGCAGCGATGGGGACACTGGATCCTACGAGCAGTACTTC.

This rearrangement joins TRBV3-1 (or the pseudogene TRBV3-2) to TRBJ1-6; 8 positions agree with TRBD1. The germline CDR1 and CDR2 sequences are LGHDT and YNNKEL (reference sequence). The V and J ends lost 7 bases and 9 bases, in that order; junction bases with no gene match: 11. This CDR3 comprises 15 residues. CDR3 residues: CASTAGTGIFSPLHF. The DNA of the CDR3 is TGTGCCAGCACCGCCGGGACAGGTATATTTTCACCCCTCCACTTT.

This clone was picked up a small number of times. The chain has TRBV18 and TRBJ2-1; tentatively, D is TRBD2 (6 bases). The CDR3 loop spans 15 amino acids. Germline values: CDR1 KGHSH, CDR2 LQKENI. V was trimmed by 3 bases and J by 9 bases, leaving 18 bases between them. This CDR3 is CASSPTRLEGGEQFF. CDR3 in DNA: TGTGCCAGCTCACCCACACGACTAGAGGGCGGTGAGCAGTTCTTC.

V and J are TRBV6-5 and TRBJ2-4; 7 positions match TRBD1. The ends lost 2 bases at V and 8 bases at J; junction bases unmatched: 6. This CDR3 contains 14 residues. CDR1 MNHEY and CDR2 SVGAGI come from the germline V gene. CDR3 loop: CASSYRGLGDIQYF. The CDR3 DNA reads as TGTGCCAGCAGTTACAGGGGGCTGGGGGACATTCAGTACTTC.

The chain recombines TRBV10-1 with TRBJ1-1; tentative D call: TRBD1 (5 bases). Looked up from germline, CDR1 is WNHNN and CDR2 is SYGVQD (reference sequence). This CDR3 is built from 15 residues. The V end was cut by 6 bases, the J end by 0 bases, with 14 bases between. The CDR3 DNA sequence: TGCGCCAGCAGAGGGGCAGGGTACCTGAACACTGAAGCTTTCTTT. It specifies CASRGAGYLNTEAFF.

The genes are TRBV19 and TRBJ2-1, with 11 bases identical to TRBD2. V shed 3 bases and J 7 bases; nucleotides not matched to a gene: 11. CDR3 length: 17 residues. Germline loops: CDR1 LNHDA, CDR2 SQIVND (reference sequence). CDR3 in amino acids: CASSISESSGRVNEQFF. Written as DNA, the CDR3 is TGTGCCAGTAGTATCAGTGAAAGTAGCGGGAGGGTAAATGAGCAGTTCTTC.

This clone showed up just a few times. The V gene is TRBV11-3, the J gene TRBJ1-1; no definite D call. The CDR3 extends over 14 amino acids. The ends were cut back, 1 base at V and 7 bases at J, with 13 bases in the middle. The germline V gene has CDR1 SGHNT and CDR2 YENEEA. Written as DNA, the CDR3 is TGTGCCAGCAGCTTAGGACACGGTGAGAATGAAGCTTTCTTT. Its translation is CASSLGHGENEAFF.

The V call is TRBV5-1, the J call TRBJ1-1; D unresolved. Germline CDR1 reads SGHRS; CDR2 reads YFSETQ. The ends were cut back, 2 bases at V and 1 base at J, with 12 bases in the middle. The CDR3 has 15 residues. CDR3 nucleotides: TGCGCCAGCAGCTTAATACGGGGATCGAACACTGAAGCTTTCTTT. Amino acid sequence: CASSLIRGSNTEAFF.

The chain couples TRBV28 to TRBJ2-6, with D tentatively TRBD2 (5 bases). V dropped 5 bases and J dropped 4 bases, with 9 bases sitting between them. The CDR3 loop spans 14 amino acids. CDR1 and CDR2 from the germline V gene are MDHEN and SYDVKM. CDR3 DNA sequence: TGTGCCAGCAGTGGACTTGAAGGGGCCAACGTCCTGACTTTC. Translation: CASSGLEGANVLTF.

The genes are TRBV21-1 and TRBJ2-2; TRBD1 reflects the table's D call only, with no check against the DNA. TRBV21-1 is recorded as a pseudogene. The CDR3 is 16 residues long. CDR3 bases: TGTGCCAGCAGGAAGGGAGGGACAGGGAACACCGGGGAGCTGTTTTTT. Encoded protein: CASRKGGTGNTGELFF.

V usage is TRBV5-1 and J usage is TRBJ2-2; D perhaps matches TRBD1 (6 bases). V lost 4 bases and J 2 bases, leaving 9 bases between the germline ends. The CDR3 spans 14 residues. Germline CDR1 reads SGHRS; CDR2 reads YFSETQ. DNA of the CDR3: TGCGCCAGCAGCGAGGGACAAAACACCGGGGAGCTGTTTTTT. Translation: CASSEGQNTGELFF.

The J gene is TRBJ2-3, the V gene TRBV10-2; 8 nucleotides match TRBD2. This CDR3 has 14 amino acids. V lost 6 bases and J lost 1; bases outside the gene matches: 3. Germline values: CDR1 WSHSY, CDR2 SAAADI. CDR3 in amino acids: CASSLGLGTDTQYF. CDR3 DNA: TGCGCCAGCAGCCTGGGACTAGGCACAGATACGCAGTATTTT.

The chain recombines TRBV7-6 with TRBJ2-5; D not certain. CDR3 length: 14 residues. Trimming pared 2 bases from V and 4 bases from J, leaving 11 bases between. Germline CDR1 and CDR2: SGHVS and FNYEAQ. The CDR3 sequence: CASSLSEGAETQYF. The CDR3 coding sequence is TGTGCCAGCAGCTTAAGCGAAGGAGCAGAGACCCAGTACTTC.

In its sample, this clone was seen once. V is TRBV19 and J is TRBJ2-2; a weak D match, TRBD2 (6 bases). CDR1 LNHDA and CDR2 SQIVND come from the germline V gene (reference sequence). The CDR3 sequence is 13 residues long. V lost 6 bases and J lost 4, with 9 bases in between. CDR3 in amino acids: CASRFGSTGELFF. The CDR3 DNA reads TGTGCCAGTAGATTCGGGAGCACCGGGGAGCTGTTTTTT. The variable domain in full, completed from reference TRBV19 and TRBJ2-2, reads DGGITQSPKYLFRKEGQNVTLSCEQNLNHDAMYWYRQDPGQGLRLIYYSQIVNDFQKGDIAEGYSVSREKKESFPLTVTSAQKNPTAFYLCASRFGSTGELFFGEGSRLTVL.

V gene TRBV29-1 combines with J gene TRBJ1-5; 7 bases align to TRBD1. J gave up 4 bases and V 8 bases, and 8 bases lay outside the gene matches. This CDR3 contains 13 residues. The germline gives CDR1 SQVTM, CDR2 ANQGSEA. The chain's CDR3 is CSHGAGGNQPQHF. The CDR3, as DNA: TGCAGCCATGGAGCAGGGGGGAATCAGCCCCAGCATTTT.

This sequence joins TRBV5-1 and TRBJ1-6; 11 bases map to TRBD1. The V and J ends lost 4 bases and 8 bases, in that order; junction bases with no gene match: 5. The CDR3 is 15 residues long. Germline CDR1 SGHRS, CDR2 YFSETQ. As DNA, the CDR3 is TGCGCCAGCAGCCCTGGGACAGGGGGATATTCACCCCTCCACTTT. This translates into CASSPGTGGYSPLHF.

The chain links TRBV5-4 to TRBJ2-1; 13 bases map to TRBD2. Trimming cost V 4 bases and J 7 bases; bases outside gene matches: 8. Germline loops: CDR1 SGHNT, CDR2 YYREEE (reference sequence). The length of the CDR3 is 16 residues. CDR3 sequence reads: CASSPGLAGVENEQFF. The CDR3 coding sequence is TGTGCCAGCAGCCCAGGACTAGCGGGAGTAGAGAATGAGCAGTTCTTC.

The chain joins TRBV30 to TRBJ2-5; D might be TRBD1 (6 bases). The V end was cut by 3 bases, the J end by 2 bases, with 25 bases between. The CDR3 length is 18 residues. CDR1 is GTSNPN and CDR2 is SVGIG in the germline V gene (reference sequence). This CDR3 is CAWSDLSFTDRRQETQYF. The CDR3 DNA follows: TGTGCCTGGAGCGACCTTTCATTTACAGACAGGCGGCAAGAGACCCAGTACTTC.

The rearrangement joins TRBV28 to TRBJ2-5; D is perhaps TRBD1 (6 bases). V lost 2 bases and J 5 bases, leaving 21 bases between the germline ends. This CDR3 comprises 17 residues. CDR1 and CDR2 from the germline V gene are MDHEN and SYDVKM. As DNA, the CDR3 is TGTGCCAGCAGTTTAAGGGGGAAATACCCCATGGGGGAGACCCAGTACTTC. Amino acid sequence: CASSLRGKYPMGETQYF.